The present T cell receptor beta chain was sequenced within a study of CD8+CD57+ T cells in acquired aplastic anemia. Whole-study context: The mean DNA yield obtained from sorted CD4+ and CD8+ cells came to approximately 3 ug. General study points: Researchers reported that CD8+ Simpson's diversity was not significantly different in patients versus controls.

TCR beta VDJ and CDR3 profiles were obtained from a genomic DNA template. One entry per CDR3 protein results from TCRdb running MiXCR on the reads. This table has 100,000 to 150,000 distinct CDR3 sequences, 50% to 60% appearing once. As regards this clonotype: Its antigen is not identified.

Germline-derived CDR1 and CDR2 are SGDLS and YYNGEE. CDR3 length: 14 amino acids. The germline V and J ends were trimmed by 2 bases and 7 bases, with 16 bases remaining between them. All patients picked for sequencing had shown, by flow cytometry, an expansion of CD8+CD57+ cells. Each of the patients presented with severe acquired aplastic anemia. The specimen was sorted CD4+, CD8+, or CD8+CD57+ T cells (not recorded which) from PBMCs. The chain is built from TRBV9 and TRBJ2-7; D unresolved. The clonotype originates from a human donor with aplastic anemia. This chain's CDR3 is CASSVGRNPWEQYF. The DNA of the CDR3 is TGTGCCAGCAGCGTGGGTCGGAACCCTTGGGAGCAGTACTTC.